Each of the 30 T cell receptor beta chains below was sequenced from the same sample in a study of OX40 agonist ivuxolimab in advanced cancers. The repertoire was sequenced with immunoSEQ multiplex PCR; TCRdb's copy has only in-frame clones and lacks some. This table holds about 120,000 clones, around 87% found once. The sample here was CD4+ or CD8+ T cells sorted from blood, taken in a trial of the OX40 agonist ivuxolimab. These receptors came from an adult with an advanced solid tumor such as melanoma, head and neck, liver or kidney cancer.

The chain joins TRBV28 to TRBJ2-7; D might be TRBD2 (6 bases). V was trimmed by 5 bases and J by 3 bases, leaving 14 bases between them. CDR1 and CDR2 from the germline V gene are MDHEN and SYDVKM. The CDR3 runs to 14 residues. CDR3 protein: CASSLASVDYEQYF. The CDR3 DNA follows: TGTGCCAGCAGTCTAGCGTCGGTCGACTACGAGCAGTACTTC.

The chain links TRBV29-1 to TRBJ2-2; D unresolved. The germline gives CDR1 SQVTM, CDR2 ANQGSEA. V lost 3 bases, J lost 0 bases, and 5 bases lay in between. The CDR3 has 13 amino acids. The CDR3 DNA reads as TGCAGCGTTGACGGAACGAACACCGGGGAGCTGTTTTTT. As protein: CSVDGTNTGELFF.

In regard to this clone: Other nucleotide sequences from this sample produce the same CDR3. This sequence joins TRBV5-6 and TRBJ2-7; D may be TRBD1 (5 bases). The V gene lost 0 bases and the J gene lost 3 bases, with 10 bases spanning the gap. Germline V gene sequence: CDR1 SGHDT, CDR2 YYEEEE. The CDR3 runs to 14 residues. In DNA, the CDR3 is TGTGCCAGCAGCTTGGGGCAGGGTAACTACGAGCAGTACTTC. Amino acid sequence: CASSLGQGNYEQYF.

J is TRBJ1-1 and V is TRBV30; TRBD1 aligns across 10 bases. The J segment lost 4 bases and the V segment lost 4 bases, leaving 3 bases of the junction unmatched. Germline CDR1 is GTSNPN and CDR2 is SVGIG (reference sequence). The CDR3 extends over 13 amino acids. The CDR3 region is CAWTGQGGTEAFF. As DNA, the CDR3 is TGTGCCTGGACCGGACAGGGGGGCACTGAAGCTTTCTTT.

The rearrangement uses TRBV7-8 and TRBJ1-1; unclear D gene. In germline, CDR1 is SGHVS, CDR2 FQNEAQ. The CDR3 has 17 amino acids. Trimming removed 1 base at V and 3 bases at J, with 18 bases between. The CDR3, as DNA: TGTGCCAGCAGCTTAGGTTGGAGGGTAAATTCGTACACTGAAGCTTTCTTT. It codes for CASSLGWRVNSYTEAFF.

This clone was recorded a few times. The rearrangement uses TRBV5-6 and TRBJ1-5, with 7 positions matching TRBD1. The CDR3 runs to 14 residues. Losses at the gene ends were 4 bases for V and 6 bases for J; bases not matched to a gene: 7. Germline assignment: CDR1 SGHDT and CDR2 YYEEEE. This chain's CDR3 is CASSEQGTFQPQHF. The CDR3 coding sequence is TGTGCCAGCAGCGAACAGGGGACGTTTCAGCCCCAGCATTTT.

J is TRBJ1-3 and V is TRBV25-1; D might be TRBD1 (5 bases). CDR3 length equals 14 residues. V lost 3 bases to trimming and J lost 2 bases, with 8 bases between them. Germline values: CDR1 MGHDK, CDR2 SYGVNS. CDR3 sequence reads: CASSDTRAGNTIYF. As DNA, the CDR3 is TGTGCCAGCAGTGATACCAGGGCTGGAAACACCATATATTTT.

The chain couples TRBV19 to TRBJ1-5, with TRBD1 identical over 9 bases. The germline gives CDR1 LNHDA, CDR2 SQIVND (reference sequence). V was pared by 7 bases and J by 0 bases, with 19 bases of the junction left unmatched. The CDR3 spans 20 residues. The CDR3 here is CASMGPGQGPSLYSNQPQHF. CDR3 nucleotide sequence: TGTGCCAGTATGGGGCCGGGACAGGGACCGAGTTTATATAGCAATCAGCCCCAGCATTTT.

This chain joins TRBV7-2 and TRBJ1-5, with D perhaps matching TRBD1 (5 bases). Trimming shortened V by 5 bases and J by 1 base, and 9 bases separated the two germline ends. From germline, CDR1 is SGHTA and CDR2 FQGNSA. The CDR3 is made up of 14 amino acids. This chain's CDR3 is CASSLRDSNQPQHF. The CDR3 region has the DNA TGTGCCAGCAGCCTCCGGGACAGCAATCAGCCCCAGCATTTT.

The CDR3 loop is CAISAGPESYEQYF. In nucleotides, the CDR3 is TGTGCCATCAGTGCTGGTCCGGAGTCCTACGAGCAGTACTTC. The V call is TRBV10-3, the J call TRBJ2-7; the D is unclear. Trimming took 4 bases from V and 1 from J, leaving 11 bases between them. This CDR3 is built from 14 residues. Germline CDR1 and CDR2: ENHRY and SYGVKD.

The chain combines TRBV6-5 with TRBJ1-2, with D maybe TRBD1 (5 bases). V was trimmed by 5 bases and J by 4 bases, leaving 14 bases between them. The V gene's germline CDR1 is MNHEY and CDR2 SVGAGI. CDR3 size: 14 residues. As DNA, the CDR3 is TGTGCCAGCAGTCCCGACAGCCCTCCCTATGGCTACACCTTC. Its protein product is CASSPDSPPYGYTF.

The chain carries TRBV9 and TRBJ2-3; the D is unclear. V dropped 1 base and J dropped 8 bases, with 11 bases sitting between them. The CDR3 is 13 residues long. From germline, CDR1 is SGDLS and CDR2 YYNGEE. The CDR3 spells CASSVSHVGTQYF. The CDR3 nucleotides read TGTGCCAGCAGCGTAAGTCATGTCGGTACGCAGTATTTT. The full variable domain, with the rest looked up from reference TRBV9 and TRBJ2-3, is DSGVTQTPKHLITATGQRVTLRCSPRSGDLSVYWYQQSLDQGLQFLIQYYNGEERAKGNILERFSAQQFPDLHSELNLSSLELGDSALYFCASSVSHVGTQYFGPGTRLTVL.

The CDR3 loop is CASSQEQGRSGELFF. The CDR3, as DNA: TGCGCCAGCAGCCAAGAACAGGGGCGCAGCGGGGAGCTGTTTTTT. The V gene is TRBV4-3, the J gene TRBJ2-2, with 7 positions matching TRBD1. Germline-derived CDR1 and CDR2 are LGHNA and YSLEER. V gave up 0 bases and J gave up 7 bases; unmatched junction bases: 5. The CDR3 is 15 residues long.

This chain joins TRBV10-3 and TRBJ1-5; D gene unclear. The CDR3 spans 14 residues. Germline lookup yields CDR1 ENHRY and CDR2 SYGVKD. With 10 bases removed from V and 0 bases from J, the gap between germline ends came to 13 bases. DNA of the CDR3: TGTGCCACCCAGAGTGGTGGTAGCAATCAGCCCCAGCATTTT. Its translation is CATQSGGSNQPQHF.

The genes are TRBV25-1 and TRBJ2-3; 7 bases agree with TRBD1. This CDR3 comprises 15 residues. V lost 1 base to trimming and J lost 3 bases; unmatched junction nucleotides: 4. Germline CDR1 MGHDK, CDR2 SYGVNS. The CDR3 coding sequence is TGTGCCAGCAGTGAATCCCACAGGGGAACAGATACGCAGTATTTT. Translating it yields CASSESHRGTDTQYF.

V gene TRBV6-1 combines with J gene TRBJ1-4; 8 bases are shared with TRBD1. The CDR3 runs 16 residues. V gave up 1 base and J gave up 8 bases; unmatched junction bases: 9. Germline CDR1 MNHNS, CDR2 SASEGT. The CDR3 reads CASSEGSGGLREKLFF. The CDR3 DNA sequence: TGTGCCAGCAGTGAAGGGTCAGGGGGCCTTCGAGAAAAACTGTTTTTT.

The chain joins TRBV6-1 to TRBJ1-5, with D possibly TRBD1 on 5 matching bases. The V and J ends lost 6 bases and 6 bases respectively, with 12 bases between them. The CDR3 has 13 residues. CDR1 is MNHNS, CDR2 SASEGT, per germline. CDR3 bases: TGTGCCAGCAGACAGGAGGTAGGTCAGCCCCAGCATTTT. Protein product: CASRQEVGQPQHF.

The J gene is TRBJ1-6, the V gene TRBV21-1; whether TRBD1, the table's D call, matches the DNA was not checked. TRBV21-1 is recorded as a pseudogene. The CDR3 has 15 residues. The CDR3 DNA reads as TGTGCCAGCAGCAAGACAGGGGCAATAAATTCACCCCTCCACTTT. It specifies CASSKTGAINSPLHF.

The chain recombines TRBV28 with TRBJ2-1, with TRBD2 as a possible D gene (5 bases). V was cut by 8 bases and J by 7 bases, with 12 bases left in between. Per germline, CDR1 MDHEN and CDR2 SYDVKM. CDR3 length: 12 amino acids. The CDR3 region has the DNA TGTGCCAGCGGGGAGCCCCTTAATGAGCAGTTCTTC. Translated, it gives CASGEPLNEQFF.

J is TRBJ1-1 and V is TRBV4-3; a weak D match, TRBD1 (6 bases). Per the germline V gene, CDR1 is LGHNA and CDR2 is YSLEER. V gave up 3 bases and J gave up 0 bases, with 8 bases separating them. CDR3 length: 14 residues. For the CDR3, the DNA is TGCGCCAGCAGCCAGGGACAAGTGAACACTGAAGCTTTCTTT. Translation: CASSQGQVNTEAFF.

The sample holds a few counts of this clone. The CDR3 DNA follows: TGTGCCAGCAACACAGGGACCGTTATGGACGAGCAGTACTTC. Residues: CASNTGTVMDEQYF. The chain has TRBV13 and TRBJ2-7; the D gene is possibly TRBD1 (6 bases). CDR3 size: 14 residues. CDR1 and CDR2 from the germline V gene are PRHDT and FYEKMQ (reference sequence). V was trimmed by 7 bases and J by 5 bases, leaving 18 bases between them.

The chain carries TRBV11-3 and TRBJ2-1; TRBD2 might be the D (6 bases). V was shortened by 1 base and J by 6 bases, with 10 bases between the two germline ends. Per germline, CDR1 SGHNT and CDR2 YENEEA. The CDR3 spans 14 residues. Here the CDR3 DNA reads TGTGCCAGCAGCTTAGGTCTGGGAGGCAATGAGCAGTTCTTC. Its protein is CASSLGLGGNEQFF.

The chain has TRBV6-1 and TRBJ2-1; TRBD1 aligns across 10 bases. Losses at the gene ends were 6 bases for V and 6 bases for J; bases not matched to a gene: 5. This CDR3 has 14 amino acids. In germline, CDR1 is MNHNS, CDR2 SASEGT. CDR3 protein: CASRPWTGGNEQFF. The CDR3 DNA reads as TGTGCCAGCAGACCCTGGACAGGGGGCAATGAGCAGTTCTTC.

The rearrangement uses TRBV14 and TRBJ1-3; TRBD1 is a possible D gene (5 bases). Deletions cut 4 bases from V and 4 bases from J, with 8 bases between. The germline gives CDR1 SGHDN, CDR2 FVKESK. The CDR3 has 13 residues. In nucleotides, the CDR3 is TGTGCCAGCAGCCGAGGGGTCGGAAACACCATATATTTT. Translation: CASSRGVGNTIYF.

The V and J genes are TRBV19 and TRBJ2-7; the match to TRBD1 covers 8 bases. Germline V gives CDR1 LNHDA, CDR2 SQIVND (reference sequence). CDR3 length equals 13 residues. The junction had 7 bases not matched to a gene; V was cut back by 7 bases and J by 5 bases. The CDR3 DNA reads TGTGCCAGTAAGGACAGGGAGTGGGACGAGCAGTACTTC. Translation: CASKDREWDEQYF.

This sequence joins TRBV27 and TRBJ2-7, with 8 bases that match TRBD1. CDR3 size: 14 residues. Germline V lookup: CDR1 MNHEY, CDR2 SMNVEV (reference sequence). The J segment lost 3 bases and the V segment lost 5 bases, leaving 6 bases of the junction unmatched. The CDR3: CASSPWTGSYEQYF. CDR3 DNA sequence: TGTGCCAGCAGTCCGTGGACAGGGAGCTACGAGCAGTACTTC.

This chain uses TRBV6-5 with TRBJ2-7; 7 bases map to TRBD2. Germline V gene lookup returns CDR1 MNHEY and CDR2 SVGAGI. Germline trimming cut 6 bases from V and 6 bases from J; bases unmatched to any gene: 11. The CDR3 is 14 amino acids. The CDR3 is CASRPGGPNREQYF. The CDR3 region has the DNA TGTGCCAGCAGACCGGGGGGACCCAACCGCGAGCAGTACTTC.

This clone was recorded a few times. The chain couples TRBV7-2 to TRBJ1-6; D might be TRBD1 (6 bases). From germline, CDR1 is SGHTA and CDR2 FQGNSA. The length of the CDR3 is 14 residues. Deletions cut 4 bases from V and 3 bases from J, with 7 bases between. The CDR3 DNA is TGTGCCAGCAGCTCGGACAGCTATAATTCACCCCTCCACTTT. Its translation is CASSSDSYNSPLHF.

V gene TRBV7-9 combines with J gene TRBJ1-5; possible D gene TRBD1, 5 bases. CDR3 length: 15 residues. Germline CDR1 and CDR2: SEHNR and FQNEAQ (reference sequence). The germline V and J ends were trimmed by 2 bases and 3 bases, with 11 bases remaining between them. DNA of the CDR3: TGTGCCAGCAGCTTATGGGACGGCGTCAATCAGCCCCAGCATTTT. Its protein product is CASSLWDGVNQPQHF.

The chain combines TRBV4-3 with TRBJ2-2; TRBD2 agrees at 9 bases. The CDR3 totals 15 residues. Germline-derived CDR1 and CDR2 are LGHNA and YSLEER. Unmatched junction bases numbered 3, after V lost 4 bases and J lost 3 bases. The CDR3 sequence is CASSRQRGDTGELFF. CDR3 DNA: TGCGCCAGCAGCCGGCAGCGGGGGGACACCGGGGAGCTGTTTTTT.